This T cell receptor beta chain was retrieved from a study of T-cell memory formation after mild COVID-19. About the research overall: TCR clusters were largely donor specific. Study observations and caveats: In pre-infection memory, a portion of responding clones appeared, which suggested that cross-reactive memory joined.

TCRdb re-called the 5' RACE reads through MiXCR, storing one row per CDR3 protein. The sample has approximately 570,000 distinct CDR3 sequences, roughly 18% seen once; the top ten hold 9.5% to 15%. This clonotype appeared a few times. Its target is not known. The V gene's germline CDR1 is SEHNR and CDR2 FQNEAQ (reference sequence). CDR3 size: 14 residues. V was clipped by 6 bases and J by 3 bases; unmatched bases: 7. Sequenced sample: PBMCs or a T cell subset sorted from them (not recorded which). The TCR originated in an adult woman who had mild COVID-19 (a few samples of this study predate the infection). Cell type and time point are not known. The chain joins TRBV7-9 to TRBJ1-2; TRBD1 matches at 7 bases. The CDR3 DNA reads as TGTGCCAGCAGGCCTCCGGGGACAGACTATGGCTACACCTTC. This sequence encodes CASRPPGTDYGYTF.